This passage covers 32 T cell receptor beta chains from one sample sequenced in a study of OX40 agonist ivuxolimab in advanced cancers. Using immunoSEQ multiplex PCR, the repertoire was profiled, and TCRdb retains in-frame clones only, with some absent. The table includes some 82,000 clones, almost 90% detected once. The starting material was CD4+ or CD8+ T cells sorted from blood, obtained in a trial of the OX40 agonist ivuxolimab. All receptors derive from an adult with an advanced solid tumor such as melanoma, head and neck, liver or kidney cancer.

This clone occurred once. In nucleotides, the CDR3 is TGTGCCAGCAACCACCAGGAGCAGTTCTTC. Translating it yields CASNHQEQFF. The gene calls are TRBV2 and TRBJ2-1; D remains ambiguous. CDR1 SNHLY and CDR2 FYNNEI come from the germline V gene. Trimming shortened V by 7 bases and J by 10 bases, and 8 bases separated the two germline ends. The length of the CDR3 is 10 residues.

This rearrangement joins TRBV5-6 to TRBJ2-1; 12 nucleotides match TRBD2. The junction had 5 bases not matched to a gene; V was cut back by 4 bases and J by 3 bases. This CDR3 contains 16 residues. Germline CDR1 and CDR2: SGHDT and YYEEEE. The DNA of the CDR3 is TGTGCCAGCAGCCCTCTAGCGGGAGGGTTCTACAATGAGCAGTTCTTC. Its translation is CASSPLAGGFYNEQFF.

The chain joins TRBV19 to TRBJ2-6, with unresolved D. The CDR3 is 14 residues long. Germline V gene lookup returns CDR1 LNHDA and CDR2 SQIVND (reference sequence). Between the trimmed V and J ends, which lost 8 bases and 2 bases, there was a span of 10 bases. The CDR3 sequence is CASSLVAGANVLTF. DNA for the CDR3: TGTGCCAGTTCCCTTGTGGCTGGGGCCAACGTCCTGACTTTC. Complete variable domain (other parts from reference TRBV19 and TRBJ2-6): DGGITQSPKYLFRKEGQNVTLSCEQNLNHDAMYWYRQDPGQGLRLIYYSQIVNDFQKGDIAEGYSVSREKKESFPLTVTSAQKNPTAFYLCASSLVAGANVLTFGAGSRLTVL.

J is TRBJ2-3 and V is TRBV4-2, with D perhaps matching TRBD2 (6 bases). Trimming pared 5 bases from V and 6 bases from J, leaving 18 bases between. The CDR3 is made up of 15 amino acids. In germline, CDR1 is LGHNA, CDR2 YNFKEQ. The chain's CDR3 is CASSSEGWDEDTQYF. For the CDR3, the DNA is TGTGCCAGCAGCTCGGAGGGCTGGGACGAGGATACGCAGTATTTT.

The chain has TRBV9 and TRBJ2-3, with D unclear. CDR3 length: 15 residues. Germline CDR1 and CDR2: SGDLS and YYNGEE. V lost 3 bases, J lost 0 bases, and 11 bases lay in between. This CDR3 reads CASSGYSRSTDTQYF. In DNA, the CDR3 is TGTGCCAGCAGCGGATATAGCCGAAGCACAGATACGCAGTATTTT.

This sequence joins TRBV5-1 and TRBJ1-3; 7 nucleotides line up with TRBD1. This CDR3 has 16 amino acids. Looked up from germline, CDR1 is SGHRS and CDR2 is YFSETQ. V was clipped by 3 bases and J by 3 bases; unmatched bases: 9. The CDR3 sequence: CASSSRATGFGNTIYF. The CDR3 DNA sequence: TGCGCCAGCAGCTCAAGAGCGACAGGGTTTGGAAACACCATATATTTT.

J is TRBJ2-3 and V is TRBV9; TRBD2 might be the D (6 bases). The germline V and J ends were trimmed by 0 bases and 5 bases, with 19 bases remaining between them. The CDR3 contains 17 residues. Germline values: CDR1 SGDLS, CDR2 YYNGEE. This chain's CDR3 is CASSVGGSGEGIDTQYF. The CDR3 DNA sequence: TGTGCCAGCAGCGTAGGCGGTAGCGGAGAGGGGATAGATACGCAGTATTTT.

This chain connects TRBV28 to TRBJ2-1; 7 positions match TRBD1. The V segment lost 8 bases and the J segment 7 bases; nucleotides outside the gene matches: 14. The CDR3 totals 15 residues. The germline V gene has CDR1 MDHEN and CDR2 SYDVKM. The DNA of the CDR3 is TGTGCCAGCCCCCCCGATAAGGGGGCGCAGAATGAGCAGTTCTTC. As protein: CASPPDKGAQNEQFF.

This chain links TRBV7-2 with TRBJ2-7, with TRBD2 matching over 7 bases. After removal of 3 bases from V and 4 bases from J, the junction contained 9 bases not matched to a gene. The CDR3 runs 15 residues. Germline CDR1 SGHTA, CDR2 FQGNSA. CDR3 sequence (DNA): TGTGCCAGCAGCTTCCCTCTAACGGGAGGTTACGAGCAGTACTTC. Translated, it gives CASSFPLTGGYEQYF.

The rearrangement joins TRBV6-5 to TRBJ2-1; the match to TRBD2 covers 13 bases. J was trimmed by 7 bases and V by 6 bases; bases with no gene match: 0. CDR1 is MNHEY, CDR2 SVGAGI, per germline. The CDR3 contains 13 residues. The CDR3 protein is CASRLAGGNEQFF. The CDR3, as DNA: TGTGCCAGCAGACTAGCGGGAGGGAATGAGCAGTTCTTC.

The rearrangement uses TRBV20-1 and TRBJ2-5, with D possibly matching TRBD2 (5 bases). The germline CDR1 and CDR2 sequences are DFQATT and SNEGSKA (reference sequence). V dropped 6 bases and J dropped 5 bases, with 10 bases sitting between them. This CDR3 has 11 residues. The CDR3 region is CSAPGLETQYF. CDR3 nucleotide sequence: TGCAGTGCACCGGGGTTGGAGACCCAGTACTTC.

The CDR3 DNA reads TGTGCCAGCAGCTTAGATTCGGGACAGATAAATTTCTACGAGCAGTACTTC. Translating it yields CASSLDSGQINFYEQYF. The chain recombines TRBV11-2 with TRBJ2-7, with 7 nucleotides matching TRBD1. Germline-derived CDR1 and CDR2 are SGHAT and FQNNGV. This CDR3 has 17 residues. The V and J ends lost 0 bases and 3 bases, in that order; junction bases with no gene match: 11.

The CDR3 region is CSVERPGYEQYF. The CDR3 bases are TGCAGCGTTGAAAGGCCGGGCTACGAGCAGTACTTC. V gene TRBV29-1 combines with J gene TRBJ2-7; D is unclear. V lost 2 bases and J 3 bases, leaving 8 bases between the germline ends. Germline V gives CDR1 SQVTM, CDR2 ANQGSEA. The CDR3 covers 12 residues.

The chain employs TRBV7-9 and TRBJ1-1, with D possibly matching TRBD1 (5 bases). This CDR3 has 14 amino acids. The germline V gene has CDR1 SEHNR and CDR2 FQNEAQ (reference sequence). Trimming removed 5 bases from V and 6 bases from J, with 16 bases in between. This chain's CDR3 is CASSPGSRVAEAFF. CDR3 DNA: TGTGCCAGCAGCCCCGGAAGCAGGGTGGCTGAAGCTTTCTTT.

The chain is built from TRBV15 and TRBJ2-5; D is ambiguous. Trimming took 0 bases from V and 0 from J, leaving 11 bases between them. CDR3 length equals 16 residues. In germline, CDR1 is LNHNV, CDR2 YYDKDF (reference sequence). CDR3 DNA: TGTGCCACCAGCAGAGATACGGTGCGGAACCAAGAGACCCAGTACTTC. Encoded protein: CATSRDTVRNQETQYF. The whole variable domain, filled in from reference TRBV15 and TRBJ2-5, reads DAMVIQNPRYQVTQFGKPVTLSCSQTLNHNVMYWYQQKSSQAPKLLFHYYDKDFNNEADTPDNFQSRRPNTSFCFLDIRSPGLGDTAMYLCATSRDTVRNQETQYFGPGTRLLVL.

V is TRBV15 and J is TRBJ2-3, with D tentatively TRBD1 (6 bases). The CDR3 is 16 amino acids. Per the germline V gene, CDR1 is LNHNV and CDR2 is YYDKDF (reference sequence). Trimming stripped 3 bases from V and 6 bases from J, with 19 bases between. The CDR3 protein is CATSRGAFGIGDTQYF. Written as DNA, the CDR3 is TGTGCCACCAGCAGGGGGGCCTTCGGAATAGGGGATACGCAGTATTTT.

The V and J genes are TRBV2 and TRBJ2-6, with D perhaps matching TRBD1 (5 bases). The CDR3 extends over 17 amino acids. Germline V gene lookup returns CDR1 SNHLY and CDR2 FYNNEI. The V end was cut by 1 base, the J end by 1 base, with 11 bases between. CDR3 protein: CASSEEGRASGANVLTF. CDR3 DNA sequence: TGTGCCAGCAGTGAAGAGGGCAGGGCGTCTGGGGCCAACGTCCTGACTTTC.

V gene TRBV30 combines with J gene TRBJ2-7; D call uncertain. Trimming left V 6 bases short and J 1 base short, with 7 bases between. This CDR3 comprises 11 residues. Germline CDR1 and CDR2: GTSNPN and SVGIG (reference sequence). The CDR3 region is CACQESYEQYF. CDR3 bases: TGTGCCTGCCAGGAATCCTACGAGCAGTACTTC.

This clone occurred once. V and J are TRBV5-4 and TRBJ2-3; D is uncertain. Germline V CDR1 and CDR2: SGHNT, YYREEE (reference sequence). Trimming took 0 bases from V and 2 from J, leaving 7 bases between them. This CDR3 has 14 amino acids. CDR3 sequence: CASSLGGYTDTQYF. The CDR3 DNA follows: TGTGCCAGCAGCTTGGGGGGTTACACAGATACGCAGTATTTT.

This chain connects TRBV9 to TRBJ2-5; tentatively, D is TRBD2 (7 bases). The V gene lost 4 bases and the J gene lost 5 bases, with 15 bases spanning the gap. The V gene's germline CDR1 is SGDLS and CDR2 YYNGEE. CDR3 length: 14 amino acids. In DNA, the CDR3 is TGTGCCAGCAGCATCCAGGGAGGGGGGGAGACCCAGTACTTC. Its protein is CASSIQGGGETQYF.

The chain joins TRBV7-2 to TRBJ1-4, with D uncertain. Between the trimmed V and J ends, which lost 3 bases and 5 bases, there was a span of 4 bases. The CDR3 loop spans 12 amino acids. CDR1 and CDR2 (germline): SGHTA, FQGNSA. CDR3 in amino acids: CASSFGNEKLFF. CDR3 nucleotides: TGTGCCAGCAGCTTTGGGAATGAAAAACTGTTTTTT.

The V gene is TRBV4-1, the J gene TRBJ2-3, with TRBD2 as a possible D gene (6 bases). Per germline, CDR1 MGHRA and CDR2 YSYEKL. V lost 3 bases, J lost 2 bases, and 18 bases lay in between. The CDR3 runs to 17 residues. The CDR3 here is CASSQTGPSGHTDTQYF. For the CDR3, the DNA is TGCGCCAGCAGCCAGACTGGACCCAGCGGGCACACAGATACGCAGTATTTT.

This chain links TRBV28 with TRBJ2-7, with D perhaps TRBD2 (5 bases). CDR1 MDHEN and CDR2 SYDVKM come from the germline V gene. The CDR3 is made up of 12 amino acids. V lost 4 bases and J 7 bases, leaving 11 bases between the germline ends. The CDR3 is CASSSGIREQYF. In DNA, the CDR3 is TGTGCCAGCAGTTCGGGGATAAGGGAGCAGTACTTC.

In the case of this clone: The identical CDR3 is also encoded by other nucleotide sequences in the sample. The gene calls are TRBV29-1 and TRBJ2-7; D might be TRBD2 (6 bases). The CDR3 contains 12 residues. CDR1 and CDR2 from the germline V gene are SQVTM and ANQGSEA. V lost 0 bases and J lost 3, with 6 bases in between. CDR3 region: CSVEDSGYEQYF. CDR3 in DNA: TGCAGCGTTGAAGATAGCGGCTACGAGCAGTACTTC.

The chain carries TRBV5-1 and TRBJ2-1; 11 nucleotides match TRBD2. The V gene's germline CDR1 is SGHRS and CDR2 YFSETQ. This CDR3 has 13 residues. V dropped 9 bases and J dropped 4; count of bases not matched to a gene: 3. CDR3 in amino acids: CATRLAGYNEQFF. CDR3 nucleotide sequence: TGCGCCACCCGACTAGCGGGGTACAATGAGCAGTTCTTC.

The chain combines TRBV6-5 with TRBJ2-5; no firm D call. Near its end, the DNA agrees better with TRBJ2-7, so the J call may be wrong. Looked up from germline, CDR1 is MNHEY and CDR2 is SVGAGI. The CDR3 has 13 amino acids. DNA for the CDR3: TGTGCCAGCAGTAGGGAACCCCCCTACGAGCAGTACTTC. Translating gives CASSREPPYEQYF.

J is TRBJ2-1 and V is TRBV28, with 8 bases identical to TRBD2. CDR1 and CDR2 from the germline V gene are MDHEN and SYDVKM. The V and J ends lost 5 bases and 0 bases, in that order; junction bases with no gene match: 9. CDR3 length equals 17 residues. The CDR3 nucleotides read TGTGCCAGCAGTAGGGCTACGGGAGGGCACTCCTACAATGAGCAGTTCTTC. Translation gives CASSRATGGHSYNEQFF.

CDR3 sequence: CASSLFQGAGNTIYF. DNA of the CDR3: TGTGCCAGCAGCTTATTTCAGGGGGCTGGAAACACCATATATTTT. This chain connects TRBV7-3 to TRBJ1-3; 7 bases fit TRBD1. This CDR3 spans 15 amino acids. Trimming cost V 2 bases and J 2 bases; bases outside gene matches: 3. Germline values: CDR1 SGHTA, CDR2 FQGTGA.

The chain couples TRBV5-4 to TRBJ2-7; 8 positions agree with TRBD1. This CDR3 has 17 amino acids. J lost 5 bases, V lost 4 bases, and 17 bases had no gene match. Germline assignment: CDR1 SGHNT and CDR2 YYREEE (reference sequence). Written as DNA, the CDR3 is TGTGCCAGCAGCCGGGACCGGACAGGGTTCTCCGGGGACGAGCAGTACTTC. Translating it yields CASSRDRTGFSGDEQYF.

The chain links TRBV7-2 to TRBJ2-7, with 9 bases that match TRBD2. With V trimmed by 5 bases and J by 5 bases, 7 bases remained unmatched. In germline, CDR1 is SGHTA, CDR2 FQGNSA. The CDR3 is 14 residues long. In nucleotides, the CDR3 is TGTGCCAGCAGCATTAGCGGGAGAGTCAACGAGCAGTACTTC. Translated, it gives CASSISGRVNEQYF.

In this sample, this clone turned up once. The CDR3 DNA reads TGTGCCAGCAGCCACAGTCGGACTAGCGGGATGCCTTTCTTC. It translates to CASSHSRTSGMPFF. The rearrangement links TRBV11-3 to TRBJ2-1; TRBD2 matches 12 bases. J was trimmed by 16 bases and V by 5 bases; bases with no gene match: 12. Germline values: CDR1 SGHNT, CDR2 YENEEA. The CDR3 extends over 14 amino acids.

The chain couples TRBV27 to TRBJ1-4; D is possibly TRBD1 (6 bases). There are 13 residues in the CDR3. V was trimmed by 5 bases and J by 7 bases, leaving 11 bases between them. Germline V gene lookup returns CDR1 MNHEY and CDR2 SMNVEV (reference sequence). The chain's CDR3 is CASSPTGSEKLFF. The CDR3 DNA follows: TGTGCCAGCAGTCCAACAGGGAGTGAAAAACTGTTTTTT. The variable domain in full, completed from reference TRBV27 and TRBJ1-4, reads EAQVTQNPRYLITVTGKKLTVTCSQNMNHEYMSWYRQDPGLGLRQIYYSMNVEVTDKGDVPEGYKVSRKEKRNFPLILESPSPNQTSLYFCASSPTGSEKLFFGSGTQLSVL.